This T cell receptor beta chain was sequenced during a study of blood T cell repertoires in COVID-19. Study summary: Whether acute or convalescent, the COVID-19 samples came from the United States, Italy and Spain. T cells, B-cell-depleted T cells, or PBMCs provided the cDNA or gDNA that served as material.

Produced via immunoSEQ multiplex PCR; TCRdb's table is partial and in-frame only. The sample contains fewer than 300,000 clones, 75% to 95% of which appear only once. Germline CDR1 and CDR2: SNHLY and FYNNEI. The ends lost 7 bases at V and 7 bases at J; junction bases unmatched: 8. This CDR3 has 13 amino acids. In assigning cohorts, the study relied on participant-reported clinical history. Cohort 3 donors counted as recovered after two negative PCRs, clearance, or resolved symptoms. The sequence derives from a woman aged 25 to 39 who had recovered from COVID-19. The gene calls are TRBV2 and TRBJ2-5; 8 bases are a match to TRBD2. Material: PBMCs or T cells enriched from blood (not recorded which). CDR3 protein: CASNNGGGWTQYF. CDR3 DNA sequence: TGTGCCAGCAACAACGGGGGGGGATGGACCCAGTACTTC.